This T cell receptor (beta chain) was identified during a study of STAT5B mutations in CD4+ large granular lymphocyte leukemia. Study-level results: Compared with healthy controls (2/35), patient top clones favored TRBV06 (8/27).

The ends lost 7 bases at V and 4 bases at J; junction bases unmatched: 6. In germline, CDR1 is MDHEN, CDR2 SYDVKM. The CDR3 loop spans 13 amino acids. This clone was detected only once. Its antigen is unidentified. Sequencing was performed with immunoSEQ multiplex PCR; in TCRdb, only in-frame clones are kept and a portion is missing. The sample consists of 20,000 to 25,000 clones, about 80% of them appearing once. The receptor was derived from a human donor in good health. The chain employs TRBV28 and TRBJ2-5; 7 bases match TRBD2. The sequenced sample consisted of CD4+ T cells from blood buffy coats. The CDR3: CASTGRVGETQYF. CDR3 nucleotides: TGTGCCAGCACGGGGAGGGTGGGAGAGACCCAGTACTTC.